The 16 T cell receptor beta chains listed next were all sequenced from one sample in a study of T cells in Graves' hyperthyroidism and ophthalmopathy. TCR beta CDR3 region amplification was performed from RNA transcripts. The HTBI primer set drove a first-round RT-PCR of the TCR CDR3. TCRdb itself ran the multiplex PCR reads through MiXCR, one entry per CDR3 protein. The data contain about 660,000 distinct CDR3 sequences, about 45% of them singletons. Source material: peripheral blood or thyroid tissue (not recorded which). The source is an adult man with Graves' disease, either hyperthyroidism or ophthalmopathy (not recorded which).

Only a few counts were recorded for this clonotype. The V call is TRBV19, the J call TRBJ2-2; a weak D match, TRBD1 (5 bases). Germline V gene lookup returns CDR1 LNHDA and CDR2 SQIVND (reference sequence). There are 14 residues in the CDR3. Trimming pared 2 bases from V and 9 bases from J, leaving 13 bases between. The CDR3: CASSISRVVRELFF. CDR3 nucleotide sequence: TGTGCCAGTAGTATAAGCAGGGTTGTCAGGGAGCTGTTTTTT.

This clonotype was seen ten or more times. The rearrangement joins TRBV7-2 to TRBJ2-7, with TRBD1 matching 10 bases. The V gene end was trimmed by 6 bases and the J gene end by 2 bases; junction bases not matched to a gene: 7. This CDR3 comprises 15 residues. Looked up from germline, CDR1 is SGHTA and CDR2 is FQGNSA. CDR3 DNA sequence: TGTGCCAGCAGTCGCGGGACAGGGGACACCTACGAGCAGTACTTC. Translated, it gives CASSRGTGDTYEQYF.

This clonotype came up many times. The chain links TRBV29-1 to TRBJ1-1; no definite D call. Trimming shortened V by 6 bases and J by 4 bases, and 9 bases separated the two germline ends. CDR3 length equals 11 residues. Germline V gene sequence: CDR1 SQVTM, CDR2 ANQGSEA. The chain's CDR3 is CSVPEGTEAFF. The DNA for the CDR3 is TGCAGCGTCCCTGAGGGCACTGAAGCTTTCTTT.

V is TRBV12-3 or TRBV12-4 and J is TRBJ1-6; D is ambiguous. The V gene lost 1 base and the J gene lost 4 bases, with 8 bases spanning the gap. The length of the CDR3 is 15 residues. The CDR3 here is CASSLVAGYNSPLHF. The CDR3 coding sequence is TGTGCCAGCAGTTTAGTCGCCGGATATAATTCACCCCTCCACTTT.

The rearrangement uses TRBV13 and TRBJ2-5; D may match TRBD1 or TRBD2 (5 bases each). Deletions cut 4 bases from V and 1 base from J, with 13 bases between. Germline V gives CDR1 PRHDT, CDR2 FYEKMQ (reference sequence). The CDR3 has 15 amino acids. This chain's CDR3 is CASSCCTGTQETQYF. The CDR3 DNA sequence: TGTGCCAGCAGCTGTTGTACGGGGACCCAAGAGACCCAGTACTTC. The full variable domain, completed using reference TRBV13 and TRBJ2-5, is AAGVIQSPRHLIKEKRETATLKCYPIPRHDTVYWYQQGPGQDPQFLISFYEKMQSDKGSIPDRFSAQQFSDYHSELNMSSLELGDSALYFCASSCCTGTQETQYFGPGTRLLVL.

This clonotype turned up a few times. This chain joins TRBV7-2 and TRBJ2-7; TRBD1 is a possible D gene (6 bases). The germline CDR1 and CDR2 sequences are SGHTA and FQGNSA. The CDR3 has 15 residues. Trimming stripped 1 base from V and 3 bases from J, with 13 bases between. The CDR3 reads CASSLEPGQSYEQYF. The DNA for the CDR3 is TGTGCCAGCAGCTTAGAACCGGGACAAAGCTACGAGCAGTACTTC.

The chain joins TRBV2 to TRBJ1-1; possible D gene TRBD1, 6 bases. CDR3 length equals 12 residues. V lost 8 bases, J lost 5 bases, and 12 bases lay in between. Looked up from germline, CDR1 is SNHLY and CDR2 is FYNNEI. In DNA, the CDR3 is TGTGCCAGCGGGTTAGGACAGACTGAAGCTTTCTTT. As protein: CASGLGQTEAFF.

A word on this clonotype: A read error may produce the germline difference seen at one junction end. The DNA of the CDR3 is TGCGCCAGCAGCCCAGGGGGTTATGGAAACACCATATATTTT. Translating gives CASSPGGYGNTIYF. This rearrangement joins TRBV7-9 to TRBJ1-3, with 7 bases lining up with TRBD1. The CDR3 extends over 14 amino acids. Germline CDR1 reads SEHNR; CDR2 reads FQNEAQ (reference sequence). Looking up the rest from reference TRBV7-9 and TRBJ1-3 gives the full variable domain: DTGVSQNPRHKITKRGQNVTFRCDPISEHNRLYWYRQTLGQGPEFLTYFQNEAQLEKSRLLSDRFSAERPKGSFSTLEIQRTEQGDSAMYLCASSPGGYGNTIYFGEGSWLTVV.

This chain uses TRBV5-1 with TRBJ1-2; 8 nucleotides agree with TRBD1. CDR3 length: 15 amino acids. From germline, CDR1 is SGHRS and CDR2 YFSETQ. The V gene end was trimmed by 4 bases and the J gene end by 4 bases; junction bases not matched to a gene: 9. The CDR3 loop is CASSRTGTSGYGYTF. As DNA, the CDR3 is TGCGCCAGCAGCCGGACAGGGACTTCAGGCTATGGCTACACCTTC.

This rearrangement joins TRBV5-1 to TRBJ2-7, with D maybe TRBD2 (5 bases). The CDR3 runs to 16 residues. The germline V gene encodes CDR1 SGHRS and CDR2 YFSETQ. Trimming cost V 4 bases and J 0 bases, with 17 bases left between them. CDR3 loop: CASSPAGIATSYEQYF. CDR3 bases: TGCGCCAGCAGCCCAGCCGGGATTGCGACCTCCTACGAGCAGTACTTC.

CDR3 amino acids: CASSSGPWIEQYF. CDR3 in DNA: TGTGCCAGCAGTTCGGGACCTTGGATAGAGCAGTACTTC. V usage is TRBV12-3 or TRBV12-4 and J usage is TRBJ2-7; perhaps D is TRBD1 or TRBD2 (5 bases each). V was pared by 4 bases and J by 7 bases, with 14 bases between. The CDR3 covers 13 residues.

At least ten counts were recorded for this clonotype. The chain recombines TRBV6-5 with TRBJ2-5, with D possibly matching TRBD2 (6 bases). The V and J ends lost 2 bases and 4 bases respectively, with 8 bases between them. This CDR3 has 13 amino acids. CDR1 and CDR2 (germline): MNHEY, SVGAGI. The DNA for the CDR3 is TGTGCCAGCAGTTACGCCGGGAGAGAGACCCAGTACTTC. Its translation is CASSYAGRETQYF.

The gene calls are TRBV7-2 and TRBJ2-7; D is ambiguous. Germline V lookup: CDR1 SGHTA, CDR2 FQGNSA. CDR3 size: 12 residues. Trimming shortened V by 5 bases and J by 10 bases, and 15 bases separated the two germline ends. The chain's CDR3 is CASSKNDVHQYF. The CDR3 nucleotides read TGTGCCAGCAGCAAAAACGACGTACACCAGTACTTC.

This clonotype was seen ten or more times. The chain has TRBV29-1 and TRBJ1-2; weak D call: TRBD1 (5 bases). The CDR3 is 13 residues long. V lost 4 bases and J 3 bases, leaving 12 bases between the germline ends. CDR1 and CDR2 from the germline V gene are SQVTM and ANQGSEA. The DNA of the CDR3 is TGCAGCGTTGGGGGCCAGCCCTACTATGGCTACACCTTC. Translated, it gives CSVGGQPYYGYTF.

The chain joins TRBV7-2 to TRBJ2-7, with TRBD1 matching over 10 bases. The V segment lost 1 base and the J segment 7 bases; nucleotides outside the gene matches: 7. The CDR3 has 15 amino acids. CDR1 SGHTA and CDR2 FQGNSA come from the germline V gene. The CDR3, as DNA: TGTGCCAGCAGCTTAGAGGTGACAGGGGGCGGGGAGCAGTACTTC. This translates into CASSLEVTGGGEQYF. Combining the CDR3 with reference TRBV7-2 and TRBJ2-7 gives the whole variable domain GAGVSQSPSNKVTEKGKDVELRCDPISGHTALYWYRQSLGQGLEFLIYFQGNSAPDKSGLPSDRFSAERTGGSVSTLTIQRTQQEDSAVYLCASSLEVTGGGEQYFGPGTRLTVT.

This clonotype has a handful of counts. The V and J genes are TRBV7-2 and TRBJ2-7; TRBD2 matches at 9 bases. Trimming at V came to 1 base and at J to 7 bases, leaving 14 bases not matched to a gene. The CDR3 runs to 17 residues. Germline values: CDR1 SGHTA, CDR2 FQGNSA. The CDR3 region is CASSLVIALAGKSEQYF. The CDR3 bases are TGTGCCAGCAGCTTAGTAATTGCGCTAGCGGGGAAATCGGAGCAGTACTTC.